The sequence of this T cell receptor beta chain was determined in a study of T cells in Graves' hyperthyroidism and ophthalmopathy. Regions amplified from RNA transcripts were the TCR beta CDR3 regions. An initial round of RT-PCR targeting the TCR CDR3 relied on the HTBI primer set. One entry per CDR3 protein, called by TCRdb with MiXCR from the multiplex PCR reads. The profile shows around 340,000 distinct CDR3 sequences, roughly a sixth of them singletons. V lost 3 bases and J lost 3; bases outside the gene matches: 13. Germline-derived CDR1 and CDR2 are SQVTM and ANQGSEA. CDR3 length equals 16 residues.

The clonotype comes from a woman in her twenties or thirties with Graves' hyperthyroidism that later progressed to Graves' ophthalmopathy. The gene calls are TRBV29-1 and TRBJ2-7; TRBD2 agrees at 8 bases. Sequencing was carried out using blood. CDR3 sequence: CSVEGGTSGKDYEQYF. Written as DNA, the CDR3 is TGCAGCGTTGAGGGGGGAACTAGCGGTAAGGACTACGAGCAGTACTTC.